The source of this T cell receptor (beta chain) is a study of T cell responses to AZD1222 COVID-19 vaccine. Assay: immunoSEQ multiplex PCR; the TCRdb copy retains only in-frame clones and omits some. The table includes more than 60,000 clones, around four fifths detected once. J lost 4 bases, V lost 2 bases, and 7 bases had no gene match. Germline loops: CDR1 SGHRS, CDR2 YFSETQ. The CDR3 covers 16 residues. The chain combines TRBV5-1 with TRBJ2-3; 10 bases fit TRBD2. This clonotype originated in an adult who received the AZD1222 COVID-19 vaccine. The specimen was peripheral blood, collected 28 days after the second AZD1222 dose. The CDR3 spells CASSLAGGGLADTQYF. In DNA, the CDR3 is TGCGCCAGCAGCTTAGCGGGAGGGGGTCTGGCAGATACGCAGTATTTT.